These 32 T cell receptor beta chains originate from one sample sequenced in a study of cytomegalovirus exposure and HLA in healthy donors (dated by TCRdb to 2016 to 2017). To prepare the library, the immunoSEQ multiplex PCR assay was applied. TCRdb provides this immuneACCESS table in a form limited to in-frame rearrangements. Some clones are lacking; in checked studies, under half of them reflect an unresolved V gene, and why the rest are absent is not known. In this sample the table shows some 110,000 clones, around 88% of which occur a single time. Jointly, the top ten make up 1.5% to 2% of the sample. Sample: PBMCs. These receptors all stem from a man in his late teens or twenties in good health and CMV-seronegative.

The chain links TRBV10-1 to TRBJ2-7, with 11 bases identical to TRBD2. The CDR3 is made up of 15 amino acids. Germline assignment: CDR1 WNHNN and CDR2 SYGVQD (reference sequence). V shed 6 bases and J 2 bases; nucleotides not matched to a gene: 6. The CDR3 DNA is TGCGCCAGCAGCGAGGGACTAGCGGATACCTACGAGCAGTACTTC. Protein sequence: CASSEGLADTYEQYF.

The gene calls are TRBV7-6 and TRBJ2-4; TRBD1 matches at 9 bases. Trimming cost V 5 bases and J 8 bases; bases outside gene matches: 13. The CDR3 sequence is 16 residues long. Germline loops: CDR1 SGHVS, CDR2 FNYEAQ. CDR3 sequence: CASSQRQGGEADIQYF. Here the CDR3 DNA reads TGTGCCAGCAGCCAAAGACAGGGGGGCGAGGCGGACATTCAGTACTTC.

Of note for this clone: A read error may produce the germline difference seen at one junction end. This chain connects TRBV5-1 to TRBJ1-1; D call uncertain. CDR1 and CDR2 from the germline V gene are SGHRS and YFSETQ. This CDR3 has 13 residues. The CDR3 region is CVSSLSGYTEAFF. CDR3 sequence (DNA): TGCGTCAGCAGCTTAAGCGGATACACTGAAGCTTTCTTT. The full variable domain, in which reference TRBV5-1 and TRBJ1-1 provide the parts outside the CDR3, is KAGVTQTPRYLIKTRGQQVTLSCSPISGHRSVSWYQQTPGQGLQFLFEYFSETQRNKGNFPGRFSGRQFSNSRSEMNVSTLELGDSALYLCVSSLSGYTEAFFGQGTRLTVV.

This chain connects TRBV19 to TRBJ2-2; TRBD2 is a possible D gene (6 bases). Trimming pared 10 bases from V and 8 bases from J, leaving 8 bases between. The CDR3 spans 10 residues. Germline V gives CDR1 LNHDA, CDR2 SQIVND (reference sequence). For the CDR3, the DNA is TGTGCCACTGGACTAGGGGAGCTGTTTTTT. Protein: CATGLGELFF. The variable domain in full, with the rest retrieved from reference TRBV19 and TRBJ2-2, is DGGITQSPKYLFRKEGQNVTLSCEQNLNHDAMYWYRQDPGQGLRLIYYSQIVNDFQKGDIAEGYSVSREKKESFPLTVTSAQKNPTAFYLCATGLGELFFGEGSRLTVL.

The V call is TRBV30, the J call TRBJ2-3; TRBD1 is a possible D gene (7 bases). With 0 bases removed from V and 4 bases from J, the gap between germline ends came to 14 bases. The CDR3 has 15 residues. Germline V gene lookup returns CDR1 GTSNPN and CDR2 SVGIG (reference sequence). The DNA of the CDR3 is TGTGCCTGGAGTGTACGACAGGGAGGTCCAGATACGCAGTATTTT. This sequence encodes CAWSVRQGGPDTQYF.

CDR3 protein: CASSYRDREKEQFF. CDR3 nucleotides: TGTGCCAGCAGTTACAGGGACAGGGAAAAGGAGCAGTTCTTC. The chain carries TRBV6-5 and TRBJ2-1; 9 bases are shared with TRBD1. The J segment lost 10 bases and the V segment lost 2 bases, leaving 6 bases of the junction unmatched. The CDR3 runs 14 residues. The germline CDR1 and CDR2 sequences are MNHEY and SVGAGI.

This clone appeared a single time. The CDR3: CASSGTSGNTQYF. The CDR3 bases are TGTGCCAGCAGCGGGACTAGCGGGAACACGCAGTATTTT. This rearrangement joins TRBV14 to TRBJ2-3; 13 bases agree with TRBD2. V shed 5 bases, J shed 9 bases, and the junction held 2 bases outside the gene matches. This CDR3 is built from 13 residues. Per germline, CDR1 SGHDN and CDR2 FVKESK. Filled out from reference TRBV14 and TRBJ2-3, the complete variable domain reads EAGVTQFPSHSVIEKGQTVTLRCDPISGHDNLYWYRRVMGKEIKFLLHFVKESKQDESGMPNNRFLAERTGGTYSTLKVQPAELEDSGVYFCASSGTSGNTQYFGPGTRLTVL.

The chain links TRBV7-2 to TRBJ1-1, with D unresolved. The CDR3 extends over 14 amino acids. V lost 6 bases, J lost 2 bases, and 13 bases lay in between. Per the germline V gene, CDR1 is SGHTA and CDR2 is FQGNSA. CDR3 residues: CASRKPGFNTEAFF. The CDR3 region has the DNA TGTGCCAGCAGAAAACCAGGCTTTAACACTGAAGCTTTCTTT.

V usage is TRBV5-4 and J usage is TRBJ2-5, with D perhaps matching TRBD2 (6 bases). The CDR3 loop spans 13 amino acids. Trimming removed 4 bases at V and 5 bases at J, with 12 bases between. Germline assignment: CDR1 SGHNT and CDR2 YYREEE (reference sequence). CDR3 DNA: TGTGCCAGCAGCCGCGGGGAAGATGAGACCCAGTACTTC. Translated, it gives CASSRGEDETQYF.

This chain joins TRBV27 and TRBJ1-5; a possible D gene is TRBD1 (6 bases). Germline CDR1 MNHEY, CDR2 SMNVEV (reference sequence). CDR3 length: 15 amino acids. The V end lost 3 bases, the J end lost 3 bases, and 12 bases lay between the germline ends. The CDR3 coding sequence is TGTGCCAGCAGTTTGGGCACAGGGATCAATCAGCCCCAGCATTTT. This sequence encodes CASSLGTGINQPQHF.

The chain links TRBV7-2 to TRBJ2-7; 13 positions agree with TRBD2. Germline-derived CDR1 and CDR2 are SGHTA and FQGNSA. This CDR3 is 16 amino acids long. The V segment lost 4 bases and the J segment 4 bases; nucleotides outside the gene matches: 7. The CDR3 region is CASSWTSGGSIYEQYF. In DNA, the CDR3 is TGTGCCAGCAGCTGGACTAGCGGGGGTTCGATTTACGAGCAGTACTTC.

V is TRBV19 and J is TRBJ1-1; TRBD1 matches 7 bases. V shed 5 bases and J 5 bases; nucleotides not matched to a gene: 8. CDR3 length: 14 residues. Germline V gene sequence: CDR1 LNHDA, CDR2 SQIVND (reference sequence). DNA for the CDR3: TGTGCCAGTAGTCCCAGGGGGGAGTGGACTGAAGCTTTCTTT. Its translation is CASSPRGEWTEAFF. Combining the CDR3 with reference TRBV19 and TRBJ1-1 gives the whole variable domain DGGITQSPKYLFRKEGQNVTLSCEQNLNHDAMYWYRQDPGQGLRLIYYSQIVNDFQKGDIAEGYSVSREKKESFPLTVTSAQKNPTAFYLCASSPRGEWTEAFFGQGTRLTVV.

The CDR3 spells CASSPGWDRVGDTEAFF. As DNA, the CDR3 is TGCGCCAGCAGCCCAGGTTGGGACAGGGTTGGGGACACTGAAGCTTTCTTT. The chain links TRBV5-1 to TRBJ1-1, with 9 bases lining up with TRBD1. CDR1 is SGHRS and CDR2 is YFSETQ in the germline V gene. The CDR3 is 17 residues long. The trim removed 4 bases at V and 3 bases at J, leaving 13 bases unmatched.

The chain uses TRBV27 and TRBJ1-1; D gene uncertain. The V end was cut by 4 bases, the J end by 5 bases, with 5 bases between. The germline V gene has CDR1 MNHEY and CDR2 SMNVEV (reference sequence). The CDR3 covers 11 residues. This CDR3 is CASSSGTEAFF. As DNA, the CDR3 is TGTGCCAGCAGTTCAGGAACTGAAGCTTTCTTT.

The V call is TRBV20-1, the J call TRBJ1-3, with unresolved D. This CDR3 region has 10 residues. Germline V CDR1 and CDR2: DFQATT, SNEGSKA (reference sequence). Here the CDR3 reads CRRIDNTIYF. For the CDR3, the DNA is TGCAGAAGAATAGATAACACCATATATTTT.

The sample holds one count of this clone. The CDR3 DNA sequence: TGTGCCAGCCAGGGGCGGGTGGGCACTGAAGCTTTCTTT. Its protein product is CASQGRVGTEAFF. This sequence joins TRBV28 and TRBJ1-1; D may be TRBD1 (6 bases). The V end lost 8 bases, the J end lost 4 bases, and 14 bases lay between the germline ends. CDR3 length: 13 residues. Germline V gives CDR1 MDHEN, CDR2 SYDVKM.

The CDR3 loop reads CASSLDRGQPQHF. The CDR3 nucleotides read TGTGCCAGCAGCTTGGACAGGGGTCAGCCCCAGCATTTT. The chain recombines TRBV5-4 with TRBJ1-5; 7 bases map to TRBD1. CDR3 size: 13 residues. Looked up from germline, CDR1 is SGHNT and CDR2 is YYREEE (reference sequence). Germline trimming cut 0 bases from V and 6 bases from J; bases unmatched to any gene: 0.

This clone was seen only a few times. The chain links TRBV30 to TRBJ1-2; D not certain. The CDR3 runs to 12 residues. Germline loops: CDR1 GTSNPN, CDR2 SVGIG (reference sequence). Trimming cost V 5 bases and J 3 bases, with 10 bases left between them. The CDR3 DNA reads TGTGCCTGGGCCGGCGGTTACTATGGCTACACCTTC. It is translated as CAWAGGYYGYTF. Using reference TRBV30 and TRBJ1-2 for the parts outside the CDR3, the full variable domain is SQTIHQWPATLVQPVGSPLSLECTVEGTSNPNLYWYRQAAGRGLQLLFYSVGIGQISSEVPQNLSASRPQDRQFILSSKKLLLSDSGFYLCAWAGGYYGYTFGSGTRLTVV.

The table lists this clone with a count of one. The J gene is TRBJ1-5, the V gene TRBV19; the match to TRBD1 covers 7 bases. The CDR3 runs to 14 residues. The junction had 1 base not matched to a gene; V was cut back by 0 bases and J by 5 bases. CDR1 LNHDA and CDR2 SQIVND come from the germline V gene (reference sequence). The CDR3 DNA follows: TGTGCCAGTAGTATAGACAGGGGGGATCAGCCCCAGCATTTT. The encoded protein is CASSIDRGDQPQHF.

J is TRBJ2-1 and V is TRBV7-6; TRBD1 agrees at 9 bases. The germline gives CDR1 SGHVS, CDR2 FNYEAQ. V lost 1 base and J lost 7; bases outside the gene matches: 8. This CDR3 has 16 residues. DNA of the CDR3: TGTGCCAGCAGCTTAGAATTGGGACAGGGTCGGAATGAGCAGTTCTTC. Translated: CASSLELGQGRNEQFF.

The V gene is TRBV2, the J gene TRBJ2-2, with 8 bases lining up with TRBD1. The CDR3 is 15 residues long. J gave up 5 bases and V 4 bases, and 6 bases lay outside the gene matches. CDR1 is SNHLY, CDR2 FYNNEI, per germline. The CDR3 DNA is TGTGCCAGCAGTGCGGACAGGGCCGATACCGGGGAGCTGTTTTTT. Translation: CASSADRADTGELFF.

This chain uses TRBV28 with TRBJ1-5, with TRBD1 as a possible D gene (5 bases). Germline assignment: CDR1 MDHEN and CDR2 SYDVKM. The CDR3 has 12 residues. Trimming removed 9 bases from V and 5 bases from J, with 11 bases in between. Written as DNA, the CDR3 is TGTGCCAGTCCCCGGGGGGATCAGCCCCAGCATTTT. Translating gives CASPRGDQPQHF.

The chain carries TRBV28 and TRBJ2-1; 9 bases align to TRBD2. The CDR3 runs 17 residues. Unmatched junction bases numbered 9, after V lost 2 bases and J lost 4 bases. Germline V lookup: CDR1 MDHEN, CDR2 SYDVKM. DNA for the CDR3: TGTGCCAGCAGTTTAAAGAAGGGACTAGCAGCTTACAATGAGCAGTTCTTC. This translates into CASSLKKGLAAYNEQFF. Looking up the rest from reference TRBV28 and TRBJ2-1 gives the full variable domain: DVKVTQSSRYLVKRTGEKVFLECVQDMDHENMFWYRQDPGLGLRLIYFSYDVKMKEKGDIPEGYSVSREKKERFSLILESASTNQTSMYLCASSLKKGLAAYNEQFFGPGTRLTVL.

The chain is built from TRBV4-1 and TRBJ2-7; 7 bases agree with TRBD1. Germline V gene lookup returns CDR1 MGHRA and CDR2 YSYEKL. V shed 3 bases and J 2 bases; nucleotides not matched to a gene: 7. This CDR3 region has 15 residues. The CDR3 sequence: CASSQIRDSPYEQYF. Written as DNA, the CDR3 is TGCGCCAGCAGCCAGATTCGGGACAGTCCCTACGAGCAGTACTTC.

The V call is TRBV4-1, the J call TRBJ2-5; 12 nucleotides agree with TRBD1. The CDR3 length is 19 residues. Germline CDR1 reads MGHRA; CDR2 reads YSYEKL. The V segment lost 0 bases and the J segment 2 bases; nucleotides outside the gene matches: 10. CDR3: CASSQDPGQGARRQETQYF. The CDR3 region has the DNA TGCGCCAGCAGCCAAGATCCGGGACAGGGGGCGCGTCGGCAAGAGACCCAGTACTTC.

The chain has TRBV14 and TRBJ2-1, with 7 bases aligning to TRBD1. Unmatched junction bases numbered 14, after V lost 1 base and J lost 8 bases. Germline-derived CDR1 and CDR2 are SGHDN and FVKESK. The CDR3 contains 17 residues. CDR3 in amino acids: CASSQGVYRGRLDEQFF. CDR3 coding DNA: TGTGCCAGCAGCCAAGGGGTCTACAGGGGAAGGTTGGATGAGCAGTTCTTC.

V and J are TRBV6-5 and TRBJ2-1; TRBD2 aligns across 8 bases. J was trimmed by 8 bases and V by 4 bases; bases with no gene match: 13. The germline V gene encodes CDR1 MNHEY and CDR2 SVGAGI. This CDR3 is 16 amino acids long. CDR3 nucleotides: TGTGCCAGCAGTTTCTCTTTTTGGCGGGAGGACCATGAGCAGTTCTTC. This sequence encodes CASSFSFWREDHEQFF.

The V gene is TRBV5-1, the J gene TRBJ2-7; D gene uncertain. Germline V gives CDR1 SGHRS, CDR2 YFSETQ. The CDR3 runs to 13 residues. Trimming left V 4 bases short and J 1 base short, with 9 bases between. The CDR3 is CASSQPESYEQYF. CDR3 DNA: TGCGCCAGCAGCCAGCCGGAGTCCTACGAGCAGTACTTC.

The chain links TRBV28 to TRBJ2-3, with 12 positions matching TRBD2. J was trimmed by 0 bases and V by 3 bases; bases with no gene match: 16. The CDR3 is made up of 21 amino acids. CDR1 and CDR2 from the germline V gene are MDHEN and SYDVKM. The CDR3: CASSFDPPSTSGRTSTDTQYF. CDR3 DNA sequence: TGTGCCAGCAGTTTCGACCCCCCCTCTACTAGCGGGAGGACTAGCACAGATACGCAGTATTTT.

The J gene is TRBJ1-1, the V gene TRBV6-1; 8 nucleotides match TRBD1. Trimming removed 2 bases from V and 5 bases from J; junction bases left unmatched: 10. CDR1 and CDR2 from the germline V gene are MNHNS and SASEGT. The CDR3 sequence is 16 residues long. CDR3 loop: CASSEWGTGGGTEAFF. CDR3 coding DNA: TGTGCCAGCAGTGAATGGGGAACAGGGGGTGGAACTGAAGCTTTCTTT.

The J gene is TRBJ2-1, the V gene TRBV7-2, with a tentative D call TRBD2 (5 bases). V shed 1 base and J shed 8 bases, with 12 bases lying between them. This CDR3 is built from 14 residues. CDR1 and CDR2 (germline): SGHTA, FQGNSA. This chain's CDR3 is CASSLDLGRDEQFF. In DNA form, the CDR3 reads TGTGCCAGCAGCTTAGATCTAGGGCGGGATGAGCAGTTCTTC. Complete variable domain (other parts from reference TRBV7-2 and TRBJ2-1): GAGVSQSPSNKVTEKGKDVELRCDPISGHTALYWYRQSLGQGLEFLIYFQGNSAPDKSGLPSDRFSAERTGGSVSTLTIQRTQQEDSAVYLCASSLDLGRDEQFFGPGTRLTVL.

CDR3 coding DNA: TGTGCCAGCAGCTTAGTCGCAGGGGGCCAAGAGACCCAGTACTTC. Protein product: CASSLVAGGQETQYF. The gene calls are TRBV7-2 and TRBJ2-5; 7 bases agree with TRBD1. Germline V gives CDR1 SGHTA, CDR2 FQGNSA. The trim removed 1 base at V and 1 base at J, leaving 3 bases unmatched. The CDR3 totals 15 residues.